This T cell receptor (beta chain) was documented in a study of beta chain features in type 1 diabetes. Study-level findings and limits: TCRB CDR3s were moderately but significantly shorter in Type 1 diabetes patients in all four CD4+ subsets. It was not settled here whether HLA type affects TCRB rearrangement.

Concerning this clone itself: What it binds is unknown.

Blood was collected once per donor into heparin, averaging roughly 0.12 L. Isolation of CD4+ naive, central memory, regulatory and stem cell-like memory cells was achieved by sorting via CD45RO/CCR7/CD25/CD127/CD95/CD27. Expressed TCRB transcripts were sequenced after all isolated RNA was converted to cDNA. Profiling relied on immunoSEQ multiplex PCR, and the TCRdb table lists in-frame clones only, not all of them. The sample holds under 150,000 clones, 7% to 10% seen once. The sample comprised central memory CD4+ T cells from blood. This receptor was identified in a man aged 25-40 years with type 1 diabetes.

CDR3 amino acids: CASSQHGQAYNGYTF. The CDR3 nucleotides are TGTGCCAGCAGCCAACACGGACAGGCTTATAATGGCTACACCTTC. The chain carries TRBV4-2 and TRBJ1-2, with 7 nucleotides matching TRBD1. This CDR3 has 15 residues. Germline V CDR1 and CDR2: LGHNA, YNFKEQ. V lost 2 bases to trimming and J lost 6 bases; unmatched junction nucleotides: 9.